This entry lists 20 T cell receptor beta chains sequenced from one sample in a study of T cell repertoires in cytomegalovirus infection. TCRdb redid the calling of the reads with MiXCR, one entry per CDR3 protein. The profile covers roughly 320,000 distinct CDR3 sequences, with about a tenth appearing a single time and 2% to 3% taken by the ten largest. Sequenced material: PBMCs. These receptors originate from a human donor in good health (CMV status not recorded). Some clones in this sample may be carry-over from other donors' samples.

In this sample, this clonotype turned up many times. The rearrangement uses TRBV28 and TRBJ2-3; D possibly corresponds to TRBD1 (5 bases). Germline CDR1 reads MDHEN; CDR2 reads SYDVKM. V lost 6 bases and J lost 3, with 10 bases in between. The CDR3 spans 13 residues. This chain's CDR3 is CASSPGHTDTQYF. The CDR3 coding sequence is TGTGCCAGCAGCCCCGGACATACAGATACGCAGTATTTT.

There are many counts of this clonotype. The rearrangement links TRBV5-5 to TRBJ2-2, with 7 bases identical to TRBD2. Germline V CDR1 and CDR2: SGHKS, YYEKEE (reference sequence). The CDR3 has 14 residues. J was trimmed by 6 bases and V by 7 bases; bases with no gene match: 9. CDR3 in amino acids: CASLNTRGAGELFF. The CDR3 DNA is TGTGCCAGCCTAAATACCCGGGGGGCCGGGGAGCTGTTTTTT.

V gene TRBV29-1 combines with J gene TRBJ2-1; D gene uncertain. The germline gives CDR1 SQVTM, CDR2 ANQGSEA. The length of the CDR3 is 12 residues. V was shortened by 5 bases and J by 4 bases, with 9 bases between the two germline ends. In DNA form, the CDR3 reads TGCAGCGTTAGCTGGGCTTACAATGAGCAGTTCTTC. This translates into CSVSWAYNEQFF.

CDR3 loop: CSMDSRANTQYF. CDR3 bases: TGCAGCATGGATTCAAGGGCAAATACGCAGTATTTT. The J gene is TRBJ2-3, the V gene TRBV29-1; D call uncertain. The CDR3 spans 12 residues. CDR1 and CDR2 from the germline V gene are SQVTM and ANQGSEA. Trimming shortened V by 8 bases and J by 7 bases, and 16 bases separated the two germline ends.

This clonotype appeared a few times. Here the CDR3 DNA reads TGCAGTGCTAGAGTTACTGATCGGGGCTACACCTTC. Translated, it gives CSARVTDRGYTF. The genes are TRBV20-1 and TRBJ1-2; D remains ambiguous. V lost 1 base to trimming and J lost 8 bases, with 11 bases between them. The CDR3 is 12 residues long. Germline CDR1 DFQATT, CDR2 SNEGSKA (reference sequence).

V gene TRBV29-1 combines with J gene TRBJ2-1, with 8 bases fitting TRBD1. The CDR3 has 17 amino acids. Germline V gives CDR1 SQVTM, CDR2 ANQGSEA. The V and J ends lost 3 bases and 0 bases, in that order; junction bases with no gene match: 10. The CDR3, as DNA: TGCAGCGTTGACCAAATCAGGGGGCAAAGCTCCTACAATGAGCAGTTCTTC. This codes for CSVDQIRGQSSYNEQFF.

This clonotype was seen a few times. The gene calls are TRBV6-6 and TRBJ1-5; D remains unclear. Germline V gene lookup returns CDR1 MNHNY and CDR2 SVGAGI (reference sequence). Trimming pared 0 bases from V and 3 bases from J, leaving 9 bases between. The CDR3 is 15 amino acids. The CDR3 spells CASSYSPRPNQPQHF. Here the CDR3 DNA reads TGTGCCAGCAGTTACTCGCCCCGGCCCAATCAGCCCCAGCATTTT.

Many counts were recorded for this clonotype. The chain uses TRBV12-3 or TRBV12-4 and TRBJ2-1; no firm D call. The V and J ends lost 6 bases and 0 bases respectively, with 6 bases between them. The CDR3 has 13 amino acids. The CDR3 sequence: CASSLSSYNEQFF. The CDR3, as DNA: TGTGCCAGCAGCCTCAGCTCCTACAATGAGCAGTTCTTC.

The chain is built from TRBV12-3 or TRBV12-4 and TRBJ2-5, with D unresolved. Trimming stripped 6 bases from V and 5 bases from J, with 16 bases between. The CDR3 sequence is 14 residues long. In DNA form, the CDR3 reads TGTGCCAGCAGCAGTTCAGATAGACCCGAGACCCAGTACTTC. Translating gives CASSSSDRPETQYF.

This clonotype was observed many times. The rearrangement uses TRBV7-9 and TRBJ2-5, with unresolved D. CDR1 is SEHNR and CDR2 is FQNEAQ in the germline V gene (reference sequence). The CDR3 is 15 residues long. Trimming removed 3 bases from V and 0 bases from J, with 11 bases in between. CDR3 loop: CASSLGRMYQETQYF. Written as DNA, the CDR3 is TGTGCCAGCAGCTTGGGCAGGATGTACCAAGAGACCCAGTACTTC. The entire variable domain, with the rest obtained from reference TRBV7-9 and TRBJ2-5, is as follows: DTGVSQNPRHKITKRGQNVTFRCDPISEHNRLYWYRQTLGQGPEFLTYFQNEAQLEKSRLLSDRFSAERPKGSFSTLEIQRTEQGDSAMYLCASSLGRMYQETQYFGPGTRLLVL.

This clonotype appeared many times. The chain links TRBV7-2 to TRBJ2-7; D may be TRBD2 (6 bases). Germline lookup yields CDR1 SGHTA and CDR2 FQGNSA. V was cut by 8 bases and J by 3 bases, with 14 bases left in between. CDR3 length: 13 amino acids. This chain's CDR3 is CASSLMGGYEQYV. In DNA form, the CDR3 reads TGTGCCAGCTCCCTGATGGGGGGCTACGAGCAGTACGTC.

Many counts were recorded for this clonotype. The rearrangement uses TRBV20-1 and TRBJ2-1, with 11 bases matching TRBD2. This CDR3 comprises 15 residues. The junction had 10 bases not matched to a gene; V was cut back by 6 bases and J by 6 bases. The germline V gene has CDR1 DFQATT and CDR2 SNEGSKA (reference sequence). CDR3 nucleotides: TGCAGTGCCCGAATAGCGGGGGGGCCGGGCAATGAGCAGTTCTTC. This codes for CSARIAGGPGNEQFF.

Only a few counts were recorded for this clonotype. The V and J genes are TRBV5-1 and TRBJ1-1, with a weak D call TRBD1 (5 bases). Trimming took 0 bases from V and 0 from J, leaving 12 bases between them. Germline CDR1 reads SGHRS; CDR2 reads YFSETQ. This CDR3 region has 16 residues. In DNA, the CDR3 is TGCGCCAGCAGCTTGGAGAGGGGAGGGTTGAACACTGAAGCTTTCTTT. Residues: CASSLERGGLNTEAFF.

Many counts were recorded for this clonotype. CDR3 DNA sequence: TGTGCCATCAGTGAGTTTGGGGAATACTCCTACGAGCAGTACTTC. This translates into CAISEFGEYSYEQYF. V and J are TRBV10-3 and TRBJ2-7; D not resolved. The CDR3 runs 15 residues. Trimming took 1 base from V and 0 from J, leaving 10 bases between them. Germline CDR1 ENHRY, CDR2 SYGVKD.

There are many counts of this clonotype. The gene calls are TRBV6-2 or TRBV6-3 and TRBJ2-7; weak D call: TRBD1 (6 bases). The V gene lost 5 bases and the J gene lost 4 bases, with 6 bases spanning the gap. Germline V gene sequence: CDR1 MNHEY, CDR2 SVGEGT. This CDR3 contains 11 residues. The CDR3 is CASSTGYEQYV. In DNA, the CDR3 is TGTGCCAGCAGTACAGGGTACGAGCAGTACGTC.

This clonotype was seen repeatedly, ten times or more. This chain links TRBV20-1 with TRBJ1-1; 10 positions agree with TRBD1. The CDR3 spans 15 residues. Germline assignment: CDR1 DFQATT and CDR2 SNEGSKA (reference sequence). The CDR3 nucleotides read TGCAGAGCCAAGGACAGGGGGATCCCGAACACTGAAGCTTTCTTT. Residues: CRAKDRGIPNTEAFF.

This clonotype appeared a few times. The rearrangement links TRBV18 to TRBJ2-5; D tentatively fits TRBD1 or TRBD2 (5 bases each). Per the germline V gene, CDR1 is KGHSH and CDR2 is LQKENI. The CDR3 is made up of 16 amino acids. V gave up 4 bases and J gave up 2 bases, with 17 bases separating them. In nucleotides, the CDR3 is TGTGCCAGCTCACAGACTTACGGGGACCCTCAAGAGACCCAGTACTTC. It encodes CASSQTYGDPQETQYF.

This clonotype has at least ten counts. CDR3 in DNA: TGTGCCAGCATCGCGGGGCCCCGTCGAGGAGCGCAGTATTTT. Encoded protein: CASIAGPRRGAQYF. The chain links TRBV6-2 or TRBV6-3 to TRBJ2-3, with D possibly being TRBD2 (6 bases). Germline CDR1 and CDR2: MNHEY and SVGEGT. V was shortened by 7 bases and J by 10 bases, with 21 bases between the two germline ends. This CDR3 comprises 14 residues.

The table lists this clonotype with many counts. This chain connects TRBV7-2 to TRBJ1-2, with D unclear. Trimming stripped 1 base from V and 4 bases from J, with 16 bases between. In germline, CDR1 is SGHTA, CDR2 FQGNSA. The CDR3 is 16 residues long. CDR3 loop: CASSLVRGGSSYGYTF. The CDR3 DNA reads as TGTGCCAGCAGCTTAGTTCGTGGAGGGTCTAGCTATGGCTACACCTTC.

This clonotype was found many times. The gene calls are TRBV12-3 or TRBV12-4 and TRBJ2-2, with D unclear. The CDR3 is 14 amino acids. Trimming shortened V by 3 bases and J by 7 bases, and 12 bases separated the two germline ends. For the CDR3, the DNA is TGTGCCAGCAGTTTCGGAGTGGGATTCGGGGAGCTGTTTTTT. Its protein product is CASSFGVGFGELFF.